Listed below are T cell receptor beta chains from one sample, sequenced in a study of T cell changes during pregnancy in multiple sclerosis. The repertoire was sequenced with immunoSEQ multiplex PCR; TCRdb's copy has only in-frame clones and lacks some. The top ten hold 6.5% to 8% of the sample, which has over 20,000 clones, 70% to 90% seen once. This sample comprised CD8+ T cells from peripheral blood mononuclear cells, obtained before pregnancy. The receptors stem from a female donor with multiple sclerosis, enrolled in a pregnancy study. The CDR3 runs from the conserved cysteine through the conserved F or W. D genes are given only for firm matches. Size tells how often a clone was seen (once, few, many) or the class of an expanded clone, and some rows leave it out.

J gene | D gene | clone size | V gene | CDR3 DNA | CDR3 protein
TRBJ2-2 | - | - | TRBV7-9 | TGTGCCAGCAGCCAAGGGGCACCCGGGGAGCTGTTTTTT | CASSQGAPGELFF
TRBJ2-1 | TRBD1 | - | TRBV27 | TGTGCCAGCAGTTTGGGACAGAGTTCTAATGAGCAGTTCTTC | CASSLGQSSNEQFF
TRBJ1-5 | TRBD1 | - | TRBV25-1 | TGTGCCAGCAGTAAGGGGACAGGGTACAATCAGCCCCAGCATTTT | CASSKGTGYNQPQHF
TRBJ2-7 | TRBD2 | - | TRBV10-2 | TGCGCCAGCTCCGCGGGAGGGTGGTCCGAGCAGTACTTC | CASSAGGWSEQYF
TRBJ1-2 | - | - | TRBV15 | TGTGCCACCAGCAGTGGGATAGCGCTTTTTTCTAACTATGGCTACACCTTC | CATSSGIALFSNYGYTF
TRBJ2-7 | - | - | TRBV7-2 | TGTGCCAGCAGCATGGGGCCTTATGTTGCCAACGAGCAGTACTTC | CASSMGPYVANEQYF
TRBJ2-2 | TRBD1 | - | TRBV7-6 | TGTGCCAGCAGCGATGGGACAGGGGGCTCCGGGGAGCTGTTTTTT | CASSDGTGGSGELFF
TRBJ1-4 | - | - | TRBV7-6 | TGTGCCAGCAGTCGACAGATATATGAAAAACTGTTTTTT | CASSRQIYEKLFF
TRBJ1-2 | - | - | TRBV6-6 | TGTGCCAGCAGCCACGACAGCAGCCTCCACCTCTATGGCTACACCTTC | CASSHDSSLHLYGYTF
TRBJ1-1 | - | - | TRBV28 | TGTGCCAGCAGTTTTTTAGGGGGAAGTTGGAACACTGAAGCTTTCTTT | CASSFLGGSWNTEAFF
TRBJ2-1 | TRBD2 | - | TRBV7-3 | TGTGCCAGCAGCACGGGACTAGGAACGGATGAGCAGTTCTTC | CASSTGLGTDEQFF
TRBJ1-1 | - | - | TRBV2 | TGTGCCAGCCTCTACAGGGTGAGGGACACTGAAGCTTTCTTT | CASLYRVRDTEAFF
TRBJ2-7 | TRBD2 | - | TRBV11-2 | TGTGCCAGCAGCGCCGGGGGGGGTGCTCCGGGGCAGTACTTC | CASSAGGGAPGQYF
TRBJ2-1 | TRBD2 | - | TRBV28 | TGTGCCAGCAGCAACCCGCCGGGACTAGCGGGAGGTAGCTCCTACAATGAGCAGTTCTTC | CASSNPPGLAGGSSYNEQFF
TRBJ2-7 | - | - | TRBV27 | TGTGCCAGCAGTATACAAGCGGATACGGCCTACGAGCAGTACTTC | CASSIQADTAYEQYF
TRBJ2-1 | TRBD2 | - | TRBV28 | TGTGCCAGCAGTTCGCCCCGGGTAGCGGGAGTACTCAATGAGCAGTTCTTC | CASSSPRVAGVLNEQFF
TRBJ2-7 | TRBD1 | few | TRBV4-1 | TGCGCCAGCAGCCCACTACAGGGGCCCTACGAGCAGTACTTC | CASSPLQGPYEQYF
TRBJ2-3 | TRBD2 | - | TRBV29-1 | TGCAGCGGGGGCGCGGGAGCAACCAGAGATACGCAGTATTTT | CSGGAGATRDTQYF
TRBJ2-7 | TRBD1 | - | TRBV4-2 | TGTGCCAGCAGCCAAGATTCAGGCGACAGGGCCTACGAGCAGTACTTC | CASSQDSGDRAYEQYF
TRBJ2-7 | TRBD2 | - | TRBV27 | TGTGCCAGCAGCTCCAACCCGGATAGCGGGAAGGACGAGCAGTACTTC | CASSSNPDSGKDEQYF
TRBJ1-4 | TRBD1 | - | TRBV7-9 | TGTGCCAGCAGCTTGGACCGACAGGGTGGTGATGAAAAACTGTTTTTT | CASSLDRQGGDEKLFF
TRBJ1-1 | - | - | TRBV28 | TGTGCCAGCAGCCCTACCCTCGGGGTACGGACTGAAGCTTTCTTT | CASSPTLGVRTEAFF
TRBJ2-5 | - | - | TRBV10-3 | TGTGCCATCAGTGAGGGGCGAAGTAAGACCCCAACTGGGACCCAGTACTTC | CAISEGRSKTPTGTQYF
TRBJ2-3 | TRBD2 | - | TRBV7-6 | TGTGCCAGCAGCTTGGGAGCGGGAGATAGTACGCAGTATTTT | CASSLGAGDSTQYF
TRBJ1-2 | - | - | TRBV7-2 | TGTGCCAGCAGCCACGAGCGAGGGAACGCTGGCTACACCTTC | CASSHERGNAGYTF
TRBJ2-2 | - | - | TRBV19 | TGTGCCAGTAGTAGCGGGATGGTCGGGGAGCTGTTTTTT | CASSSGMVGELFF
TRBJ1-5 | - | - | TRBV19 | TGTGCCAGTAGTATACCCTTCCTTGACAGTCTGAGCAATCAGCCCCAGCATTTT | CASSIPFLDSLSNQPQHF
TRBJ2-7 | TRBD2 | - | TRBV5-1 | TGCGCCAGCAGCTTGCCGGGGACTAGCGACTACGAGCAGTACTTC | CASSLPGTSDYEQYF
TRBJ2-7 | - | - | TRBV29-1 | TGCAGCGTTGAAGGGCAGTCCTCCTACGAGCAGTACTTC | CSVEGQSSYEQYF
TRBJ2-6 | TRBD2 | - | TRBV2 | TGTGCCAGCAGAGCGGGAGGGCCGGGGGGGGCCAACGTCCTGACTTTC | CASRAGGPGGANVLTF
TRBJ2-1 | - | once | TRBV30 | TGTGCCTGGAGTGCCACGACAGGCTACCGTAACAATGAGCAGTTCTTC | CAWSATTGYRNNEQFF
TRBJ2-7 | TRBD1 | medium-sized | TRBV12-5 | TGTGCTAGTGCTCACGGGCAGGGGGCCTACGAGCAGTACTTC | CASAHGQGAYEQYF
TRBJ1-1 | - | large | TRBV6-4 | TGTGCCAGCAGTGACGGGGACTCGCCTACTGAAGCTTTCTTT | CASSDGDSPTEAFF
TRBJ1-3 | TRBD1 | once | TRBV4-1 | TGCGCCAGCAGCCCGGGACAGACACTCTCTGGAAACACCATATATTTT | CASSPGQTLSGNTIYF
TRBJ2-1 | - | - | TRBV6-4 | TGTGCCAGCAGTGATGGGGGAGGAGGGAATGAGCAGTTCTTC | CASSDGGGGNEQFF
TRBJ2-3 | TRBD1 | - | TRBV7-8 | TGTGCCAGCAGCTTATTACAGGGGCCAGATACGCAGTATTTT | CASSLLQGPDTQYF
TRBJ2-2 | TRBD2 | few | TRBV7-8 | TGTGCCAGCAGCCACCGACTAGCCGTGAATGGGGAGCTGTTTTTT | CASSHRLAVNGELFF
TRBJ2-5 | - | - | TRBV15 | TGTGCCACCAGCAGAGACAGAGGTGGGCAAGAGACCCAGTACTTC | CATSRDRGGQETQYF
TRBJ2-5 | TRBD1 | - | TRBV4-1 | TGCGCCAGCAGCCAAGGACAGGGGACTGTCGAGACCCAGTACTTC | CASSQGQGTVETQYF
TRBJ1-1 | TRBD1 | - | TRBV19 | TGTGCCAGTAGTATAGATCGGGCAGGGGGTTTTTACACTGAAGCTTTCTTT | CASSIDRAGGFYTEAFF